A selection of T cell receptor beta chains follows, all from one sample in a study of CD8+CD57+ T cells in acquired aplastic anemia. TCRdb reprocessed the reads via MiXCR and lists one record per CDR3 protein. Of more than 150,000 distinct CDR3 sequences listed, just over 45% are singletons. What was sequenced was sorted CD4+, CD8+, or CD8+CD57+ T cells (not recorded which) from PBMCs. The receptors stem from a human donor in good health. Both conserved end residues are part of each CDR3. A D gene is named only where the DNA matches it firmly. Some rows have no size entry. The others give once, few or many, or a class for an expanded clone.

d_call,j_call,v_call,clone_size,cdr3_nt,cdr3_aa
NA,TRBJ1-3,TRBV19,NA,TGTGCCAGTAGTATCTCAGCCTCTGGAAACACCATATATTTT,CASSISASGNTIYF
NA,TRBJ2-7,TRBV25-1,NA,TGTGCCAGCAGTGAATATCCAACAGGCCTTCGCGACGAGCAGTACTTC,CASSEYPTGLRDEQYF
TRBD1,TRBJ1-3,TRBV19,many,TGTGCCAGCCAGACTACAGGGGGAACTGGAAACACCATATATTTT,CASQTTGGTGNTIYF
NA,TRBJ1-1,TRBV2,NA,TGTGCCAGCAGTAACCATAGGAACACTGAAGCTTTCTTT,CASSNHRNTEAFF
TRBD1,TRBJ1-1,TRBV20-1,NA,TGCAGAGAGGGACAGATATACACTGAAGCTTTCTTT,CREGQIYTEAFF
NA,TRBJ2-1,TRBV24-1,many,TGTGCCACCAGTGATTCCGGGACCCGCTCCTACAATGAGCAGTTCTTC,CATSDSGTRSYNEQFF
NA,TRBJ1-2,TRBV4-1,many,TGCGCCAGCAGCCAGGCGGGACAAAGGGACTATGGCTACACCTTC,CASSQAGQRDYGYTF
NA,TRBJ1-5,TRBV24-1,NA,TGTGCCAGCAGCTGGTTAAAGGGCAATCAGCCCCAGCATTTT,CASSWLKGNQPQHF
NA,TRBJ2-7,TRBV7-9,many,TGTGCCAGCAGCCCTGCAGGATGGCAGGTTTTTTACGCGCAGTACTTC,CASSPAGWQVFYAQYF
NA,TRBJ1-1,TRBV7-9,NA,TGTGCCAGCAGCTTGGGGGGCTCGAACACTGAAGCTTTCTTT,CASSLGGSNTEAFF
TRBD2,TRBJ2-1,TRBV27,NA,TGTGCCAGCAGTGCACCCGGACTAGGGAATGAGCAGTTCTTC,CASSAPGLGNEQFF
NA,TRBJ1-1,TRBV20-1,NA,TGCAGTGCTAGTTTAGGGAAAGAAGCTTTCTTT,CSASLGKEAFF
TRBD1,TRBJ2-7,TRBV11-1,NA,TGTGCCAGCAGCTTCCCTGGACAGGGCAGATCCTACGAGCAGTACTTC,CASSFPGQGRSYEQYF
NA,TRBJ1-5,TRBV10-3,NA,TGTGCCATCAGTGACCACGGGGGGATCAATCAGCCCCAGCATTTT,CAISDHGGINQPQHF
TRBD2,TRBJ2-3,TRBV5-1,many,TGCGCCAGCAGGAATCTAGCGGGAACAGATACGCAGTATTTT,CASRNLAGTDTQYF
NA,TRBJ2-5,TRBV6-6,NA,TGTGCCAGCTTGGGTGAGACCCAGTACTTC,CASLGETQYF
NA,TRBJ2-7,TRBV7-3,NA,TGTGCCAGCAGCTTACGGCCAAAGTCCGAGCAGTACTTC,CASSLRPKSEQYF
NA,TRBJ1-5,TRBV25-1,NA,TGTGCCAGCAGGGGTTCAGGGGAGCAGCCCCAGCATTTT,CASRGSGEQPQHF
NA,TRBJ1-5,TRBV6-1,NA,TGTGCCAGCAGGACTGAGGTAGATAGCAATCAGCCCCAGCATTTT,CASRTEVDSNQPQHF
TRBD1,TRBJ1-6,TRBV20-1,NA,TGCAGTGCTAGTCAGGGACAGGGACAATCTCTCCACTTT,CSASQGQGQSLHF
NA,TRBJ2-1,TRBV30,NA,TGTGCCTGGAACAGGGAGTCCTACAATGAGCAGTTCTTC,CAWNRESYNEQFF
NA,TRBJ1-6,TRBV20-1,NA,TGCAATGCTAGAAGGCAGGAGAATTCACCCCTCCACTTT,CNARRQENSPLHF
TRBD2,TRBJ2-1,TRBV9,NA,TGTGCCAGCAGCGTAGGCCTAGCGGGCTCTGAGCAGTTCTTC,CASSVGLAGSEQFF
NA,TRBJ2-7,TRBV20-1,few,TGCAGTGCCAAGGGCGCCCCGTTCTCCTACGAGCAGTACTTC,CSAKGAPFSYEQYF
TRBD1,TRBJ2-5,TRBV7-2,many,TGTGCCAGCAGCTTAGCGTTACTTACCGACAGGGGGCCTGTGACCCAGTACTTC,CASSLALLTDRGPVTQYF
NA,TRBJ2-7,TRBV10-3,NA,TGTGCCATCAGTGAGTCGGCAGGGGATTCCTACGAGCAGTACTTC,CAISESAGDSYEQYF
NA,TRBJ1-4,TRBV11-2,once,TGTACCAGCAGCTTAGTCGGCAGTCAAAATGAAAAACTGTTTTTT,CTSSLVGSQNEKLFF
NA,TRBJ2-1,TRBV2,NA,TGTGCCAGCCCAAAACGGGGGCCCTACAATGAGCAGTTCTTC,CASPKRGPYNEQFF
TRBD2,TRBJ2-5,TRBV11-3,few,TGTGCCAGCAGCTCTAGCGGGGCTCAAGAGACCCAGTACTTC,CASSSSGAQETQYF
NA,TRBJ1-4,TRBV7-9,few,TGTGCCAGCAGCTTCAGAGAGGGTGAAAAACTGTTTTTT,CASSFREGEKLFF
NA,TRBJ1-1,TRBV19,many,TGTGCCAGTAGCACCTATTCAATCGGGAAACGTGCTTTCTTT,CASSTYSIGKRAFF
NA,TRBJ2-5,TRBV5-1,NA,TGCGCCAGCAGCCAAGATACGGGCTGGGAGACCCAGTACTTC,CASSQDTGWETQYF
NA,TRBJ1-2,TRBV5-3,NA,TGTGCCAGCAGCTTGGGGAGGGTGGATGGCTACACCTTC,CASSLGRVDGYTF